A selection of T cell receptor beta chains follows, all from one sample in a study of blood T cells in healthy people across ages. Each CDR3 protein gets one entry after TCRdb re-called the 5' RACE reads with MiXCR. The table records about 570,000 distinct CDR3 sequences, roughly 29% of them present only once. Sequencing used blood. All receptors derive from an older woman in good health. Each CDR3 is given with its conserved first and last residue. D genes are given only for firm matches. Clone size is shown for a subset of rows, as once, few, many or a class of expanded clone.

v_gene	d_gene	abundance	j_gene	CDR3aa	CDR3nt
TRBV12-3/TRBV12-4	TRBD1	-	TRBJ2-3	CASSKGQINLDTQYF	TGTGCCAGCAGTAAGGGACAGATTAATTTGGATACGCAGTATTTT
TRBV27	-	-	TRBJ2-1	CASSLKGQAVNEQFF	TGTGCCAGCAGTTTAAAGGGCCAAGCCGTCAATGAGCAGTTCTTC
TRBV19	-	-	TRBJ2-5	CASSRAVQETQYF	TGTGCCAGTAGTCGAGCAGTACAAGAGACCCAGTACTTC
TRBV6-2/TRBV6-3	-	-	TRBJ1-2	CASSKLRAQQRYGYTF	TGTGCCAGCAGTAAGCTCCGGGCTCAGCAGCGCTATGGCTACACCTTC
TRBV21-1	-	-	TRBJ1-2	CASSKEAWGPIGGKTGYGYTF	TGTGCCAGCAGCAAAGAGGCGTGGGGACCGATCGGGGGTAAAACGGGCTATGGCTACACCTTC
TRBV20-1	TRBD2	many	TRBJ2-1	CSASDTSGYNEQFF	TGCAGTGCTAGTGATACTAGCGGCTACAATGAGCAGTTCTTC
TRBV4-3	-	-	TRBJ2-5	CASSQFLQTQETQYF	TGCGCCAGCAGCCAATTCCTTCAGACACAAGAGACCCAGTACTTC
TRBV20-1	-	few	TRBJ2-3	CSATLGDTQYF	TGCAGTGCTACATTGGGAGATACGCAGTATTTT
TRBV10-3	-	-	TRBJ2-1	CAITSVGEGGARSYNEQFF	TGTGCCATCACCTCCGTTGGTGAAGGGGGGGCCCGGTCCTACAATGAGCAGTTCTTC
TRBV7-9	-	many	TRBJ2-3	CASSPRGPDTQYF	TGTGCCAGCAGCCCTAGGGGCCCAGATACGCAGTATTTT
TRBV20-1	TRBD1	-	TRBJ2-5	CSALIRTGRKTQYF	TGCAGTGCCCTGATTAGGACAGGGAGGAAGACCCAGTACTTC
TRBV18	-	-	TRBJ2-4	CASSPPSSPGGIQYF	TGTGCCAGCTCACCACCGAGCAGCCCAGGCGGCATTCAGTACTTC